This T cell receptor beta chain was identified during a study of T cells after yellow fever vaccination. The overall study: Any fraction with a low cell number was prepared using SMART-Seq v4 Ultra Low Input. Overall study results and limits: FACS-sorted repertoires could contain abundant clonotypes contaminating from the bulk population. Most clones from primary vaccination were detected again post-booster (almost 98% CD4, 88% CD8).

CDR3 size: 15 residues. With 4 bases clipped from V and 8 bases from J, the junction kept 6 bases outside the gene matches. From germline, CDR1 is KGHSH and CDR2 LQKENI. Making TCR cDNA involved 5'RACE template switching, which added UMIs and a universal primer site. TCRdb used MiXCR to reprocess the 5' RACE reads, holding one entry per CDR3 protein. The sample has some 390,000 distinct CDR3 sequences, more than 5.5% seen once. This clonotype was observed at least ten times. Its target is not known. The chain couples TRBV18 to TRBJ2-1, with 12 bases lining up with TRBD2. The receptor comes from a man aged 25-45 years who received the YFV17D yellow fever vaccine. Here the sequenced sample was PBMCs, taken 5 days after the yellow fever booster vaccination. CDR3 nucleotides: TGTGCCAGCTCACGGAGACTAGCGGGAGAATATGAGCAGTTCTTC. It encodes CASSRRLAGEYEQFF.